A single sample is the source of the 2 T cell receptor beta chains below, sequenced in a study of cytomegalovirus exposure and HLA in healthy donors. The repertoire was sequenced with immunoSEQ multiplex PCR; TCRdb's copy has only in-frame clones and lacks some. The sample includes around 93,000 clones, 85% of them seen just once. The sample taken for sequencing was PBMCs. The receptors were gathered from a man aged 18 to 29 in good health and CMV-seropositive.

This clone came up once. The chain couples TRBV4-2 to TRBJ2-2; 15 nucleotides agree with TRBD2. The germline CDR1 and CDR2 sequences are LGHNA and YNFKEQ. Trimming removed 3 bases from V and 6 bases from J; junction bases left unmatched: 11. The CDR3 length is 19 residues. CDR3 region: CASSHGTSGRQGGPGELFF. The CDR3, as DNA: TGTGCCAGCAGCCACGGGACTAGCGGGAGGCAAGGGGGCCCCGGGGAGCTGTTTTTT.

This rearrangement joins TRBV5-4 to TRBJ2-1, with no clear D. The CDR3 contains 13 residues. Per the germline V gene, CDR1 is SGHNT and CDR2 is YYREEE (reference sequence). V was clipped by 5 bases and J by 10 bases, with 16 bases between them. As DNA, the CDR3 is TGTGCCAGCAGAGCTGACTTGGGTGACGAGCAGTTCTTC. Translating it yields CASRADLGDEQFF.